This passage covers 17 T cell receptor beta chains from one sample sequenced in a study of blood T cell repertoires in COVID-19. The repertoire was sequenced with immunoSEQ multiplex PCR; TCRdb's copy has only in-frame clones and lacks some. This table has roughly 60,000 clones, around 87% appearing once. Sequenced input: peripheral blood. Receptors originate from a human donor with active COVID-19. The donor label of this sample is uncertain.

The chain combines TRBV7-3 with TRBJ2-3; D gene uncertain. The germline V gene encodes CDR1 SGHTA and CDR2 FQGTGA. This CDR3 comprises 13 residues. Between the trimmed V and J ends, which lost 4 bases and 1 base, there was a span of 6 bases. The CDR3 DNA reads as TGTGCCAGCAGCTACCAGGGCACAGATACGCAGTATTTT. It translates to CASSYQGTDTQYF.

The rearrangement links TRBV11-2 to TRBJ2-5, with 7 bases aligning to TRBD1. J gave up 9 bases and V 1 base, and 17 bases lay outside the gene matches. The CDR3 is 17 residues long. Per germline, CDR1 SGHAT and CDR2 FQNNGV. CDR3 protein: CASSLVGQGDPRGAQYF. The CDR3 DNA sequence: TGTGCCAGCAGCTTAGTGGGGCAGGGGGATCCAAGAGGTGCCCAGTACTTC.

The gene calls are TRBV2 and TRBJ1-5; TRBD1 agrees at 9 bases. From germline, CDR1 is SNHLY and CDR2 FYNNEI. Trimming took 4 bases from V and 4 from J; bases not matched to a gene: 5. The CDR3 sequence is 15 residues long. The CDR3 loop reads CASSVHRGPNQPQHF. The CDR3 DNA is TGTGCCAGCAGTGTTCACAGGGGGCCTAATCAGCCCCAGCATTTT.

The V and J genes are TRBV6-2 or TRBV6-3 and TRBJ2-7; D remains unclear. Germline-derived CDR1 and CDR2 are MNHEY and SVGEGT. Trimming shortened V by 5 bases and J by 6 bases, and 14 bases separated the two germline ends. The CDR3 has 13 amino acids. The CDR3 region has the DNA TGTGCCAGCAGTCTCCGTAGTATTCCCGAGCAGTACTTC. Translated, it gives CASSLRSIPEQYF.

The rearrangement uses TRBV5-1 and TRBJ1-1; D may be TRBD1 (5 bases). The CDR3 covers 14 residues. Germline CDR1 reads SGHRS; CDR2 reads YFSETQ. Trimming left V 0 bases short and J 3 bases short, with 9 bases between. CDR3 amino acids: CASSLAPGDTEAFF. The CDR3 nucleotides are TGCGCCAGCAGCTTGGCCCCGGGGGACACTGAAGCTTTCTTT. The variable domain in full, with the rest retrieved from reference TRBV5-1 and TRBJ1-1, is KAGVTQTPRYLIKTRGQQVTLSCSPISGHRSVSWYQQTPGQGLQFLFEYFSETQRNKGNFPGRFSGRQFSNSRSEMNVSTLELGDSALYLCASSLAPGDTEAFFGQGTRLTVV.

This chain joins TRBV5-1 and TRBJ2-7; 7 nucleotides align to TRBD2. From germline, CDR1 is SGHRS and CDR2 YFSETQ. V shed 2 bases and J 3 bases; nucleotides not matched to a gene: 5. The CDR3 covers 14 residues. The CDR3 sequence: CASSFLGGSYEQYF. The CDR3 nucleotides read TGCGCCAGCAGCTTTTTGGGCGGGAGCTACGAGCAGTACTTC.

This clone was counted between two and nine times. The V call is TRBV19, the J call TRBJ1-2; 10 bases are a match to TRBD1. Trimming took 2 bases from V and 6 from J; bases not matched to a gene: 6. This CDR3 is built from 15 residues. From germline, CDR1 is LNHDA and CDR2 SQIVND (reference sequence). CDR3 DNA: TGTGCCAGTAGTATACTCGGGACAGGGGACGATGGCTACACCTTC. Its translation is CASSILGTGDDGYTF.

V gene TRBV30 combines with J gene TRBJ1-6, with TRBD1 identical over 8 bases. Trimming took 5 bases from V and 7 from J; bases not matched to a gene: 7. CDR1 GTSNPN and CDR2 SVGIG come from the germline V gene (reference sequence). CDR3 length: 14 amino acids. Here the CDR3 DNA reads TGTGCCTGGGGTTGGACAGGGCGGAATTCACCCCTCCACTTT. It translates to CAWGWTGRNSPLHF.

The V gene is TRBV6-2 or TRBV6-3, the J gene TRBJ2-1; 11 bases fit TRBD2. Germline V lookup: CDR1 MNHEY, CDR2 SVGEGT. Germline trimming cut 5 bases from V and 0 bases from J; bases unmatched to any gene: 9. CDR3 size: 18 residues. The CDR3 is CASSNGLAGPSSYNEQFF. The CDR3 nucleotides are TGTGCCAGCAGTAACGGACTAGCGGGCCCGAGCTCCTACAATGAGCAGTTCTTC.

J is TRBJ1-1 and V is TRBV29-1, with 7 nucleotides matching TRBD1. Looked up from germline, CDR1 is SQVTM and CDR2 is ANQGSEA. J was trimmed by 1 base and V by 5 bases; bases with no gene match: 4. This CDR3 contains 13 residues. The CDR3 protein is CSVSRQGNTEAFF. The CDR3 DNA is TGCAGCGTTTCCCGACAGGGGAACACTGAAGCTTTCTTT.

The rearrangement joins TRBV7-2 to TRBJ2-1; TRBD2 might be the D (5 bases). This CDR3 spans 14 amino acids. The V and J ends lost 1 base and 7 bases respectively, with 11 bases between them. Germline V gene data show CDR1 as SGHTA and CDR2 as FQGNSA. The CDR3 DNA follows: TGTGCCAGCAGCTTAGGTTCGGGAACGAATGAGCAGTTCTTC. It encodes CASSLGSGTNEQFF.

In its sample, this clone was seen once. The chain carries TRBV10-3 and TRBJ2-2, with 9 bases lining up with TRBD1. Germline CDR1 is ENHRY and CDR2 is SYGVKD. This CDR3 comprises 14 residues. Trimming took 11 bases from V and 10 from J; bases not matched to a gene: 14. The CDR3 DNA follows: TGTGCCGCGGGCACCTTCGACAGGGGGGTGGAGCTGTTTTTT. It encodes CAAGTFDRGVELFF.

The V call is TRBV7-3, the J call TRBJ2-7; 7 bases line up with TRBD1. From germline, CDR1 is SGHTA and CDR2 FQGTGA. The CDR3 covers 15 residues. With 2 bases clipped from V and 4 bases from J, the junction kept 8 bases outside the gene matches. The CDR3: CASSLGRQGVYEQYF. Written as DNA, the CDR3 is TGTGCCAGCAGCTTAGGGAGACAGGGTGTATACGAGCAGTACTTC.

This clone was seen just once. The chain employs TRBV2 and TRBJ1-5; tentatively, D is TRBD1 (6 bases). The CDR3 length is 14 residues. Germline CDR1 SNHLY, CDR2 FYNNEI. V gave up 6 bases and J gave up 5 bases, with 14 bases separating them. As DNA, the CDR3 is TGTGCCAGCAGCGCTGACAGGATATATCAGCCCCAGCATTTT. Its protein product is CASSADRIYQPQHF.

V is TRBV18 and J is TRBJ2-1; 14 bases line up with TRBD2. This CDR3 contains 15 residues. The J segment lost 6 bases and the V segment lost 3 bases, leaving 1 base of the junction unmatched. CDR1 is KGHSH and CDR2 is LQKENI in the germline V gene. The CDR3 reads CASSPGLAGGNEQFF. CDR3 in DNA: TGTGCCAGCTCACCTGGACTAGCGGGAGGCAATGAGCAGTTCTTC.

The chain links TRBV6-2 or TRBV6-3 to TRBJ1-5; 8 bases align to TRBD1. V lost 0 bases and J lost 3; bases outside the gene matches: 4. From germline, CDR1 is MNHEY and CDR2 SVGEGT. This CDR3 contains 16 residues. The CDR3 is CASSYSGQGTNQPQHF. CDR3 sequence (DNA): TGTGCCAGCAGTTACTCTGGACAGGGAACCAATCAGCCCCAGCATTTT.

The chain has TRBV6-1 and TRBJ2-3, with D possibly matching TRBD1 (5 bases). Germline CDR1 is MNHNS and CDR2 is SASEGT. This CDR3 region has 15 residues. The V end was cut by 3 bases, the J end by 3 bases, with 13 bases between. The CDR3 protein is CASSEGQSGTDTQYF. The DNA of the CDR3 is TGTGCCAGCAGTGAGGGGCAATCCGGGACAGATACGCAGTATTTT.